The subject of this entry is one T cell receptor beta chain. The sample originates from a study of shared clonotypes between healthy human individuals. Per the germline V gene, CDR1 is SQVTM and CDR2 is ANQGSEA. The CDR3 is 14 residues long. Trimming took 4 bases from V and 0 from J; bases not matched to a gene: 4. The assay was immunoSEQ multiplex PCR, and TCRdb's table has in-frame clones only and misses some. The repertoire holds 2.5 million or so clones, with more than 80% as singletons. The receptor was derived from a man aged 18 to 29 in good health. This chain uses TRBV29-1 with TRBJ2-3; TRBD1 agrees at 7 bases. Source material: naive CD4+ T cells sorted from blood. Subset denoted: CD45RA+ positively selected. The CDR3 spells CSVGTGSSTDTQYF. DNA of the CDR3: TGCAGCGTTGGGACAGGATCTAGCACAGATACGCAGTATTTT.